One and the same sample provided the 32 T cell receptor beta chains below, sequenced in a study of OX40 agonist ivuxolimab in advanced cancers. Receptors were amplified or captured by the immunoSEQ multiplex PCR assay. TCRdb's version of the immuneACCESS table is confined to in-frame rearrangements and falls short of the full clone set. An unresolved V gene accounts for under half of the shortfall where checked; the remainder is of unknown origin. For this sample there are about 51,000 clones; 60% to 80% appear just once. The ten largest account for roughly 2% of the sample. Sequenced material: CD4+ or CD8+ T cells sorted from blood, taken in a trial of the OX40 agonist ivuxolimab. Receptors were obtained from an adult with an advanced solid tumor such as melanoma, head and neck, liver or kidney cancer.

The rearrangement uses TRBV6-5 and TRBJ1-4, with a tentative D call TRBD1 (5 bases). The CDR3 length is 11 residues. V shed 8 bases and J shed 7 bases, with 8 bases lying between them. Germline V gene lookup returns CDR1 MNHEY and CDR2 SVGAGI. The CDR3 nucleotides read TGTGCCAGCCGGGACGCTGAAAAACTGTTTTTT. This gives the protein CASRDAEKLFF.

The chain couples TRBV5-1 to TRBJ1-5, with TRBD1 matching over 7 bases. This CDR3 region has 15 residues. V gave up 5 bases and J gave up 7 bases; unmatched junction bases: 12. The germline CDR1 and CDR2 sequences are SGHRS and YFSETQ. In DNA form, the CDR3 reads TGCGCCAGCAGTTATACAGGGGCCCGCGACCAGCCCCAGCATTTT. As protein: CASSYTGARDQPQHF. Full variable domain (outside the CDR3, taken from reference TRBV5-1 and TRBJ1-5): KAGVTQTPRYLIKTRGQQVTLSCSPISGHRSVSWYQQTPGQGLQFLFEYFSETQRNKGNFPGRFSGRQFSNSRSEMNVSTLELGDSALYLCASSYTGARDQPQHFGDGTRLSIL.

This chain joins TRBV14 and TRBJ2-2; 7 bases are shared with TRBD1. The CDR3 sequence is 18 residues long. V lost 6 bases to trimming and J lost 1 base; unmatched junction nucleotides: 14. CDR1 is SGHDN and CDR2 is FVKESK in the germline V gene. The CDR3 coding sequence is TGTGCCAGCAGTAGCCGCACAGGGGCCGCTTGGAACACCGGGGAGCTGTTTTTT. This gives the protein CASSSRTGAAWNTGELFF.

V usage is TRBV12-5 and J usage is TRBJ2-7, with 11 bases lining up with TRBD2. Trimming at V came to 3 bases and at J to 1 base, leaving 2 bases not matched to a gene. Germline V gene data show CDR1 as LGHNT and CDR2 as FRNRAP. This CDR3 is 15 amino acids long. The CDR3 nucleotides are TGTGCTAGTGGTTTAGGACTAGCGGGTTCCTACGAGCAGTACTTC. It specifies CASGLGLAGSYEQYF.

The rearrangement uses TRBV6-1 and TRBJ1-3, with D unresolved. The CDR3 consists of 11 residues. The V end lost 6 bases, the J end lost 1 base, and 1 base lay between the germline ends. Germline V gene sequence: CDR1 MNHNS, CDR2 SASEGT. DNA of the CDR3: TGTGCCAGCAGATCTGGAAACACCATATATTTT. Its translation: CASRSGNTIYF.

CDR3 loop: CASSLGQGDTDTQYF. CDR3 coding DNA: TGTGCCAGCAGCTTGGGTCAGGGGGACACAGATACGCAGTATTTT. V is TRBV5-6 and J is TRBJ2-3, with TRBD1 identical over 7 bases. CDR1 and CDR2 (germline): SGHDT, YYEEEE. This CDR3 is built from 15 residues. Trimming took 0 bases from V and 2 from J; bases not matched to a gene: 3.

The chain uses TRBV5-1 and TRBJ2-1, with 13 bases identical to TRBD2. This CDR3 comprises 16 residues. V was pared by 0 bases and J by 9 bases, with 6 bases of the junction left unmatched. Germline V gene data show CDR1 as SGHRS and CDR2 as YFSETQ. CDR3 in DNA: TGCGCCAGCAGCTTGGGACTAGCGGGAGGCCTGGGTGAGCAGTTCTTC. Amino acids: CASSLGLAGGLGEQFF.

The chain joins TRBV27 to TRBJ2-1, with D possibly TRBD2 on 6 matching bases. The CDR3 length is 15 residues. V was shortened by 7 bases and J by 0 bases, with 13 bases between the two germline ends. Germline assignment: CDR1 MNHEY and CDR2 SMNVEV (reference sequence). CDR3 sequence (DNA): TGTGCCAGCACTACTGGGGGGTTCTCCTACAATGAGCAGTTCTTC. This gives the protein CASTTGGFSYNEQFF.

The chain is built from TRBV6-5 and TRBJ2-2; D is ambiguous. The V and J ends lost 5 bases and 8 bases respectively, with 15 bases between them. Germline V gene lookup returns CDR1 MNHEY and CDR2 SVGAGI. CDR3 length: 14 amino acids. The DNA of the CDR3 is TGTGCCAGCAGTATAACTTACACGAAAGGGGAGCTGTTTTTT. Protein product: CASSITYTKGELFF.

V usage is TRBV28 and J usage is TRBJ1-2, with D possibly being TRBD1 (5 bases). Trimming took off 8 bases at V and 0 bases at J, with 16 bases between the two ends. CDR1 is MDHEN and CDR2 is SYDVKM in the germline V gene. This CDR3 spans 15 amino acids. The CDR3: CASLPGGGTNYGYTF. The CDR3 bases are TGTGCCAGCCTCCCTGGGGGGGGGACTAACTATGGCTACACCTTC.

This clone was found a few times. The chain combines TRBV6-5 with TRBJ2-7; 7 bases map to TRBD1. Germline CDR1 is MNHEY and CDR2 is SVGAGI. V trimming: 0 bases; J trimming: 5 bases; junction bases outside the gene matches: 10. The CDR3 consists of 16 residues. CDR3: CASSYSQNRGRDEQYF. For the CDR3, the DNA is TGTGCCAGCAGTTACTCGCAAAACAGGGGCCGGGACGAGCAGTACTTC.

The CDR3 DNA reads TGCAGCGTTGAAGATTCCTTCGGGGCGGTCTACGAGCAGTACTTC. This codes for CSVEDSFGAVYEQYF. The chain employs TRBV29-1 and TRBJ2-7; D possibly uses TRBD1 or TRBD2 (5 bases each). The CDR3 is made up of 15 amino acids. Germline values: CDR1 SQVTM, CDR2 ANQGSEA. V lost 0 bases and J 3 bases, leaving 15 bases between the germline ends.

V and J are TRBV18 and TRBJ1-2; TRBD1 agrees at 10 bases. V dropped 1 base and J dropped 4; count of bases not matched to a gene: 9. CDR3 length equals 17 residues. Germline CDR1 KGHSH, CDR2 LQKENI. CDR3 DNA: TGTGCCAGCTCACCACAAAGACAGGGGGCCCTAGGCTATGGCTACACCTTC. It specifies CASSPQRQGALGYGYTF.

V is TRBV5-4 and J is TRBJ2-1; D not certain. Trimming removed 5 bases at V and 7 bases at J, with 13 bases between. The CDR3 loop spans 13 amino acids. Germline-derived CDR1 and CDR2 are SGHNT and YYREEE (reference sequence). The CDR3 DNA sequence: TGTGCCAGCAGGGGGATCTCAAGTAATGAGCAGTTCTTC. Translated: CASRGISSNEQFF.

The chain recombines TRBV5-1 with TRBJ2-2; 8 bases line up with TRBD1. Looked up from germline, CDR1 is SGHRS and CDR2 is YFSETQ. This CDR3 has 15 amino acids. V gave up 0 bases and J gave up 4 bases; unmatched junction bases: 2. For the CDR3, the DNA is TGCGCCAGCAGCTTGGGGACAGGGATCACCGGGGAGCTGTTTTTT. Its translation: CASSLGTGITGELFF.

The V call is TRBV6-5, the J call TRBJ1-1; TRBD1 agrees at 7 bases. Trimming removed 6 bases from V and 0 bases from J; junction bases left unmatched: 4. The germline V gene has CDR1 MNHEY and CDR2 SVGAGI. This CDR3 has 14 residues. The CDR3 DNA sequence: TGTGCCAGCAGGCAGACAGGGCTGAACACTGAAGCTTTCTTT. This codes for CASRQTGLNTEAFF.

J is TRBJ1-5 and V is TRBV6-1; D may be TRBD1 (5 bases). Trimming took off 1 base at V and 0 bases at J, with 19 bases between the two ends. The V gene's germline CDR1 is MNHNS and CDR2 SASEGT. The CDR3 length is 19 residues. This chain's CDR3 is CASSEVQGSISGSNQPQHF. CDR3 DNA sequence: TGTGCCAGCAGTGAAGTGCAGGGCTCCATTTCGGGTAGCAATCAGCCCCAGCATTTT.

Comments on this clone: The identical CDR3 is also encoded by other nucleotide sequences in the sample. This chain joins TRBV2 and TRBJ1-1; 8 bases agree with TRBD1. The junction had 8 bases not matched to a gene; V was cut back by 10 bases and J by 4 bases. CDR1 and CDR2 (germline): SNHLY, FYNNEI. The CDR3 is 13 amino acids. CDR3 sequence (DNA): TGTGCCACTGACAGGGGAGAGGGCACTGAAGCTTTCTTT. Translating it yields CATDRGEGTEAFF.

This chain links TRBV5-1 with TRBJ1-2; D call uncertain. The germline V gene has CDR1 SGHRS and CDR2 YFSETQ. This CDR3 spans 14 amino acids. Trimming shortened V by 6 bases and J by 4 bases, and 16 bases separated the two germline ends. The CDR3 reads CASTHGPQFYGYTF. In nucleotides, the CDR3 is TGCGCCAGCACTCATGGACCCCAATTCTATGGCTACACCTTC.

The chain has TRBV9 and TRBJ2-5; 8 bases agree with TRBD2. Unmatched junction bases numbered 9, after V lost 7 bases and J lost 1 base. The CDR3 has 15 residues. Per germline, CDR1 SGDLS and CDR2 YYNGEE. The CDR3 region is CASSQGAGGQETQYF. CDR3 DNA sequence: TGTGCCAGCTCCCAAGGTGCGGGAGGCCAAGAGACCCAGTACTTC.

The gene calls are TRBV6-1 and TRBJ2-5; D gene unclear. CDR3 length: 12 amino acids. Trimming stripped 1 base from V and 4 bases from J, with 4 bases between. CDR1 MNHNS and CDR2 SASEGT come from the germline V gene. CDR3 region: CASSEGGETQYF. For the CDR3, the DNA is TGTGCCAGCAGTGAAGGGGGAGAGACCCAGTACTTC.

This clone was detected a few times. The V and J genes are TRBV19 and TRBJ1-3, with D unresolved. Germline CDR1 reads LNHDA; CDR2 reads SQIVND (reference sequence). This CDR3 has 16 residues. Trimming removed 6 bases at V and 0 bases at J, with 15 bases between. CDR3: CASRTDQFHSGNTIYF. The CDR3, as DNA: TGTGCCAGTAGAACGGACCAGTTTCACTCTGGAAACACCATATATTTT.

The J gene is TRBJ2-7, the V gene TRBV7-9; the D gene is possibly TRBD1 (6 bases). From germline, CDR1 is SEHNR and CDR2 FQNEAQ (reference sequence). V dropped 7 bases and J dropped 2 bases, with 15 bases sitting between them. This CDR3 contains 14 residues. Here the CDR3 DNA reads TGTGCCAGCACCCTGACAGGACTTACCTACGAGCAGTACTTC. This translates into CASTLTGLTYEQYF.

The CDR3 DNA reads TGTGCCAGCAGCTTATTGGCAGGGATGAACACTGAAGCTTTCTTT. Its protein product is CASSLLAGMNTEAFF. The V gene is TRBV7-3, the J gene TRBJ1-1, with a weak D call TRBD1 (5 bases). This CDR3 has 15 amino acids. From germline, CDR1 is SGHTA and CDR2 FQGTGA. Trimming left V 2 bases short and J 0 bases short, with 10 bases between.

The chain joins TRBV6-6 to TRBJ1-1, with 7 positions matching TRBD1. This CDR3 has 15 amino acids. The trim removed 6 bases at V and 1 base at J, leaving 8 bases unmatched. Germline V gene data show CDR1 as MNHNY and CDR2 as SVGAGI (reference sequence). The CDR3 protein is CASSSKRQGNTEAFF. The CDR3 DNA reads TGTGCCAGCAGCTCAAAGAGACAGGGGAACACTGAAGCTTTCTTT.

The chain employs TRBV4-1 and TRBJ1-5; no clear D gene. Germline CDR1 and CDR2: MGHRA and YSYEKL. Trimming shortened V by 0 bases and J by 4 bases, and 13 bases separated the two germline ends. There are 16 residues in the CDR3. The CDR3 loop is CASSQDPGNGNQPQHF. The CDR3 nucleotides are TGCGCCAGCAGCCAAGATCCCGGGAACGGGAATCAGCCCCAGCATTTT.

This CDR3 reads CASSYHLDRTEAFF. The CDR3 nucleotides are TGTGCCAGCAGTTACCACCTTGACAGGACCGAGGCTTTCTTT. The chain combines TRBV6-5 with TRBJ1-1, with D perhaps TRBD1 (6 bases). The CDR3 extends over 14 amino acids. Trimming pared 2 bases from V and 11 bases from J, leaving 18 bases between. Germline CDR1 reads MNHEY; CDR2 reads SVGAGI.

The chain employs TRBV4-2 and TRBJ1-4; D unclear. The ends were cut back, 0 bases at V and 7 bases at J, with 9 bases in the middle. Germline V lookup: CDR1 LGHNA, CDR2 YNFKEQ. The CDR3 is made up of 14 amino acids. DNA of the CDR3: TGTGCCAGCAGCCAAGACCAGGTCCGTGAAAAACTGTTTTTT. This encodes CASSQDQVREKLFF.

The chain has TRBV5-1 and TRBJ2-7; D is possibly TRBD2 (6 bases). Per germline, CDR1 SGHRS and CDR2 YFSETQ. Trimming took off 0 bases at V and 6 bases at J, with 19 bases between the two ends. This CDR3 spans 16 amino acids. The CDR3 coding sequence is TGCGCCAGCAGCTTGGTTTTCAGGGACTTGGGGGGCGAGCAGTACTTC. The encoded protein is CASSLVFRDLGGEQYF.

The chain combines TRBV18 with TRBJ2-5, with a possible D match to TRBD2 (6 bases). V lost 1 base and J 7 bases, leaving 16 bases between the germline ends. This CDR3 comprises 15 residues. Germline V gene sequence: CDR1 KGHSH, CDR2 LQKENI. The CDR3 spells CASSPLGRRYGTQYF. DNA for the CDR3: TGTGCCAGCTCACCACTCGGGAGACGTTATGGGACCCAGTACTTC.

CDR3 sequence: CASSLGGTLNEQFF. In nucleotides, the CDR3 is TGTGCCAGCTCACTGGGTGGGACTTTGAATGAGCAGTTCTTC. V usage is TRBV18 and J usage is TRBJ2-1, with D perhaps TRBD2 (6 bases). Germline lookup yields CDR1 KGHSH and CDR2 LQKENI. V was pared by 4 bases and J by 7 bases, with 14 bases between. This CDR3 has 14 amino acids.

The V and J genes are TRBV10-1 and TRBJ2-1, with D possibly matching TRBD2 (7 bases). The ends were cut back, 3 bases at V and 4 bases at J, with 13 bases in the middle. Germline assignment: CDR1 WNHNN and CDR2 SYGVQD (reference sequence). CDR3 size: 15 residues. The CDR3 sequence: CASSEGGGGYNEQFF. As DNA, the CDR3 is TGCGCCAGCAGTGAAGGGGGGGGCGGATACAATGAGCAGTTCTTC.